Sequencing of this TCR beta chain was carried out in a study of OX40 agonist ivuxolimab in advanced cancers. Turning to the study itself: From 23 to 79 years was the age range, with a mean of around 57 years, and around 83% were male. Three individuals attained partial responses, comprising one hepatocellular carcinoma case and two cutaneous melanoma cases. Study results and caveats: Patients who responded partially at 0.1-3.0 mg/kg showed clonal expansion ranking among the lowest.

This clone has only a few counts. Its cognate antigen is unknown. Measured with immunoSEQ multiplex PCR; TCRdb has only the in-frame clones, and not every one. The top ten clones hold around 20% of a sample with approximately 37,000 clones, 83% of them seen once. Looked up from germline, CDR1 is SGDLS and CDR2 is YYNGEE. With 4 bases removed from V and 2 bases from J, the gap between germline ends came to 25 bases. The CDR3 sequence is 18 residues long. The sequence was collected from an adult with an advanced solid tumor such as melanoma, head and neck, liver or kidney cancer. This specimen consisted of CD4+ or CD8+ T cells sorted from blood, obtained in a trial of the OX40 agonist ivuxolimab. The chain is built from TRBV9 and TRBJ2-7, with D possibly TRBD2 on 6 matching bases. The CDR3 region is CASSFYPDYLSPAYEQYF. In DNA, the CDR3 is TGTGCCAGCAGCTTCTACCCGGACTACTTATCCCCTGCCTACGAGCAGTACTTC. Together with reference TRBV9 and TRBJ2-7, the CDR3 gives the full variable domain: DSGVTQTPKHLITATGQRVTLRCSPRSGDLSVYWYQQSLDQGLQFLIQYYNGEERAKGNILERFSAQQFPDLHSELNLSSLELGDSALYFCASSFYPDYLSPAYEQYFGPGTRLTVT.